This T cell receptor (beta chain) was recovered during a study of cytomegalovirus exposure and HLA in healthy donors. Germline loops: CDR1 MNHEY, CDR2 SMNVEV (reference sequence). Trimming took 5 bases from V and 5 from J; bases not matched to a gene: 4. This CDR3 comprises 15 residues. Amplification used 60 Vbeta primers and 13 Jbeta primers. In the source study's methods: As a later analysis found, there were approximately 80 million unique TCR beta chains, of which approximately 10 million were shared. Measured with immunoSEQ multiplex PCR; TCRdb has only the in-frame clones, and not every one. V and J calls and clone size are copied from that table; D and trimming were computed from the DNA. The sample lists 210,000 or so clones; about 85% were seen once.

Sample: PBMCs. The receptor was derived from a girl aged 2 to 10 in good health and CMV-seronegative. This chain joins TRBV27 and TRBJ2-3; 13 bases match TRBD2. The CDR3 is CASSPTSGGRDTQYF. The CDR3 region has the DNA TGTGCCAGCAGTCCGACTAGCGGGGGGAGAGATACGCAGTATTTT.